Below are 12 T cell receptor beta chains sequenced from a single sample in a study of blood T cell repertoires in COVID-19. Profiling relied on immunoSEQ multiplex PCR, and the TCRdb table lists in-frame clones only, not all of them. The data show 200,000 to 300,000 clones, 84% seen once. Sequenced input: peripheral blood. The receptors derive from a human donor in a cohort sampled during active COVID-19.

This chain links TRBV6-6 with TRBJ1-2; tentatively, D is TRBD1 (5 bases). Germline CDR1 reads MNHNY; CDR2 reads SVGAGI (reference sequence). The length of the CDR3 is 12 residues. Trimming removed 0 bases from V and 14 bases from J, with 13 bases in between. CDR3 sequence (DNA): TGTGCCAGCAGTTACTCCCGTGGGGGGGAGACCTTC. The encoded protein is CASSYSRGGETF.

As DNA, the CDR3 is TGTGCCAGCAGCAGGTCGTCTAGCGGGGGCCAATTCCTAGAGACCCAGTACTTC. Protein product: CASSRSSSGGQFLETQYF. This chain connects TRBV4-2 to TRBJ2-5; 10 nucleotides align to TRBD2. Germline values: CDR1 LGHNA, CDR2 YNFKEQ. The junction had 16 bases not matched to a gene; V was cut back by 5 bases and J by 4 bases. The CDR3 spans 18 residues.

This clone has only a few counts. The rearrangement uses TRBV12-3 or TRBV12-4 and TRBJ1-1; D unclear. The CDR3 runs to 13 residues. Trimming pared 2 bases from V and 0 bases from J, leaving 4 bases between. CDR3 in DNA: TGTGCCAGCAGTTTACTCGTGAACACTGAAGCTTTCTTT. Its protein is CASSLLVNTEAFF.

The chain employs TRBV6-1 and TRBJ2-7; D is unclear. The germline CDR1 and CDR2 sequences are MNHNS and SASEGT. The CDR3 loop spans 16 amino acids. V lost 0 bases and J lost 0, with 12 bases in between. CDR3 sequence (DNA): TGTGCCAGCAGTGAAGCGCTTTCTCCCAGCTCCTACGAGCAGTACTTC. Its translation: CASSEALSPSSYEQYF.

The genes are TRBV5-5 and TRBJ1-6, with TRBD1 as a possible D gene (6 bases). Between the trimmed V and J ends, which lost 4 bases and 7 bases, there was a span of 24 bases. The germline V gene has CDR1 SGHKS and CDR2 YYEKEE (reference sequence). The CDR3 is made up of 18 amino acids. The CDR3 protein is CASSRKPGHQEPNSPLHF. CDR3 nucleotides: TGTGCCAGCAGCCGAAAGCCGGGACACCAAGAACCCAATTCACCCCTCCACTTT. Full variable domain (missing parts from reference TRBV5-5 and TRBJ1-6): DAGVTQSPTHLIKTRGQQVTLRCSPISGHKSVSWYQQVLGQGPQFIFQYYEKEERGRGNFPDRFSARQFPNYSSELNVNALLLGDSALYLCASSRKPGHQEPNSPLHFGNGTRLTVT.

This rearrangement joins TRBV10-3 to TRBJ2-1; 13 bases are a match to TRBD2. Germline V gene lookup returns CDR1 ENHRY and CDR2 SYGVKD. CDR3 length: 15 residues. The junction had 1 base not matched to a gene; V was cut back by 2 bases and J by 6 bases. The CDR3 loop is CAISEGLAGVNEQFF. In DNA form, the CDR3 reads TGTGCCATCAGTGAGGGACTAGCGGGAGTCAATGAGCAGTTCTTC.

This sequence joins TRBV3-1 (or the pseudogene TRBV3-2) and TRBJ1-2; no definite D call. This CDR3 region has 18 residues. Germline CDR1 is LGHDT and CDR2 is YNNKEL (reference sequence). Trimming pared 1 base from V and 5 bases from J, leaving 23 bases between. Here the CDR3 DNA reads TGTGCCAGCAGCCAAGTATGGGCCGGGAGTTCTAACTATTATGGCTACACCTTC. This encodes CASSQVWAGSSNYYGYTF.

The gene calls are TRBV19 and TRBJ1-6; D might be TRBD1 (5 bases). The ends were cut back, 9 bases at V and 5 bases at J, with 17 bases in the middle. The length of the CDR3 is 15 residues. CDR1 is LNHDA and CDR2 is SQIVND in the germline V gene (reference sequence). As DNA, the CDR3 is TGTGCCAGCCGAGTAGGGGTTCTAAATAATTCACCCCTCCACTTT. Translated, it gives CASRVGVLNNSPLHF.

This chain uses TRBV12-3 or TRBV12-4 with TRBJ2-3, with D uncertain. Between the trimmed V and J ends, which lost 4 bases and 6 bases, there was a span of 5 bases. The CDR3 runs 11 residues. CDR3 sequence reads: CASSYSDTQYF. The CDR3 DNA is TGTGCCAGCAGTTACTCGGATACGCAGTATTTT.

The chain links TRBV13 to TRBJ1-1; TRBD1 aligns across 7 bases. CDR1 and CDR2 from the germline V gene are PRHDT and FYEKMQ (reference sequence). The CDR3 is 14 amino acids. V was clipped by 6 bases and J by 5 bases; unmatched bases: 9. DNA for the CDR3: TGTGCCAGCAGTTGGGGGACAGCGATAACTGAAGCTTTCTTT. Protein product: CASSWGTAITEAFF.

The rearrangement joins TRBV19 to TRBJ1-2, with D possibly TRBD1 on 6 matching bases. Per germline, CDR1 LNHDA and CDR2 SQIVND (reference sequence). This CDR3 comprises 13 residues. V lost 3 bases, J lost 8 bases, and 13 bases lay in between. The CDR3, as DNA: TGTGCCAGTAGTATGCGACAGGTTCGGGGCTACACCTTC. Translating gives CASSMRQVRGYTF.

V usage is TRBV5-1 and J usage is TRBJ1-5, with 8 bases that match TRBD1. This CDR3 spans 16 amino acids. The V gene's germline CDR1 is SGHRS and CDR2 YFSETQ. The ends lost 0 bases at V and 3 bases at J; junction bases unmatched: 5. For the CDR3, the DNA is TGCGCCAGCAGCTTGGAAACAGGGGGAGCCAATCAGCCCCAGCATTTT. As protein: CASSLETGGANQPQHF.